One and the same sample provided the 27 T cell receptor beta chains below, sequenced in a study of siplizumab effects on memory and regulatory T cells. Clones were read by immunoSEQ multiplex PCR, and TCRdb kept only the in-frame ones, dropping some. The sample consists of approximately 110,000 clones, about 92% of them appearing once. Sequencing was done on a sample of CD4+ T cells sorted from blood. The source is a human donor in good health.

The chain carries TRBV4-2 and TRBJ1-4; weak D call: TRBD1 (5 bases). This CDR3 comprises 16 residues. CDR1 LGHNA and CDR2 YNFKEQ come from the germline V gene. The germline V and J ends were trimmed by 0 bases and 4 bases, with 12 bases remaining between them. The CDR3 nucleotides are TGTGCCAGCAGCCAAGATCGGGCAGGGCATAATGAAAAACTGTTTTTT. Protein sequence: CASSQDRAGHNEKLFF.

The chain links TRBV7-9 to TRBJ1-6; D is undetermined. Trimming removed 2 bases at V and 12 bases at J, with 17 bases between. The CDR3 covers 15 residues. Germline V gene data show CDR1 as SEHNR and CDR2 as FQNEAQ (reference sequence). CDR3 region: CASSLSRAELLPLHF. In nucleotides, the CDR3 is TGTGCCAGCAGCTTATCTAGGGCCGAACTTCTACCCCTCCACTTT.

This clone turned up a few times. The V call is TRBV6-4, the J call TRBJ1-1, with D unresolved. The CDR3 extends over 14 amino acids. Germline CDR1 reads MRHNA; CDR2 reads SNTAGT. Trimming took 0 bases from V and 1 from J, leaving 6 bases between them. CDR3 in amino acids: CASSDSNRNTEAFF. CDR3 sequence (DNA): TGTGCCAGCAGTGACTCGAACAGGAACACTGAAGCTTTCTTT.

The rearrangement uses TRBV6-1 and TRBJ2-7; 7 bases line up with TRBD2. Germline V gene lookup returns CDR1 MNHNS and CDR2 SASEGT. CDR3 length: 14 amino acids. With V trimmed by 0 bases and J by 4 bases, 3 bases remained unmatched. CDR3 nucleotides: TGTGCCAGCAGTGAAGCGTTGGGGGGGTACGAGCAGTACTTC. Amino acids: CASSEALGGYEQYF.

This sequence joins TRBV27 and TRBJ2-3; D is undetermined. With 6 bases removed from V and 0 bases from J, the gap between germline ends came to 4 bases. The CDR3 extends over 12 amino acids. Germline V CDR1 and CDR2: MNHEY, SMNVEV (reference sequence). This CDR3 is CASRPSTDTQYF. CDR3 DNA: TGTGCCAGCAGGCCGAGCACAGATACGCAGTATTTT.

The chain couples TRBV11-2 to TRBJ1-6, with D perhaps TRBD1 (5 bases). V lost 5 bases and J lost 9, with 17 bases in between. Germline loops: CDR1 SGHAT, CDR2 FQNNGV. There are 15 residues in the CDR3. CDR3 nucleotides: TGTGCCAGCAGCCTCCAGGCAGGGTCTACTTCACCCCTCCACTTT. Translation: CASSLQAGSTSPLHF.

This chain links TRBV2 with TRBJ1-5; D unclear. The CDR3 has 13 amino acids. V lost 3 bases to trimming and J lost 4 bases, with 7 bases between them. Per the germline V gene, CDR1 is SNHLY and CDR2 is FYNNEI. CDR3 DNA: TGTGCCAGCAGTGATCGAGGAAATCAGCCCCAGCATTTT. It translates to CASSDRGNQPQHF. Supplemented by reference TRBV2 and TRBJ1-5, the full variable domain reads EPEVTQTPSHQVTQMGQEVILRCVPISNHLYFYWYRQILGQKVEFLVSFYNNEISEKSEIFDDQFSVERPDGSNFTLKIRSTKLEDSAMYFCASSDRGNQPQHFGDGTRLSIL.

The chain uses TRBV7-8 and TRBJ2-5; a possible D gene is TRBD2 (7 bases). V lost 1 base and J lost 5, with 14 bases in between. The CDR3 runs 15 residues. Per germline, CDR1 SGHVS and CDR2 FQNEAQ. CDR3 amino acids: CASSLVLGGRETQYF. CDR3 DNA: TGTGCCAGCAGCTTAGTGTTGGGGGGGCGGGAGACCCAGTACTTC.

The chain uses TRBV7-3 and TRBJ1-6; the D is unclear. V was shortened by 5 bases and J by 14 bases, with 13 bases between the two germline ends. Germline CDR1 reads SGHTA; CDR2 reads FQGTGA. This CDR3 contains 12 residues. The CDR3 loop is CASSPPRSTLHF. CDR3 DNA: TGTGCCAGCAGCCCACCCCGTTCGACCCTCCACTTT. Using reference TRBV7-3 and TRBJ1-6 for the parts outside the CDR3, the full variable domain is GAGVSQTPSNKVTEKGKYVELRCDPISGHTALYWYRQSLGQGPEFLIYFQGTGAADDSGLPNDRFFAVRPEGSVSTLKIQRTERGDSAVYLCASSPPRSTLHFGNGTRLTVT.

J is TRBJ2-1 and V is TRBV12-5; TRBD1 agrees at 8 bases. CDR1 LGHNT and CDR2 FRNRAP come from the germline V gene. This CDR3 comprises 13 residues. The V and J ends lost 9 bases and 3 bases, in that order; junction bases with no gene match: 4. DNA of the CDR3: TGTGCTAGCAGGACAGGGTTCTACAATGAGCAGTTCTTC. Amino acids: CASRTGFYNEQFF. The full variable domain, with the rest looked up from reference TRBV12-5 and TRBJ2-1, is DARVTQTPRHKVTEMGQEVTMRCQPILGHNTVFWYRQTMMQGLELLAYFRNRAPLDDSGMPKDRFSAEMPDATLATLKIQPSEPRDSAVYFCASRTGFYNEQFFGPGTRLTVL.

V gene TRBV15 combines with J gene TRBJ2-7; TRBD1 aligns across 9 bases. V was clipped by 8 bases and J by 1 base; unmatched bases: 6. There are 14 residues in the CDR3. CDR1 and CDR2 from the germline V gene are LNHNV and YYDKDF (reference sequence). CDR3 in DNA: TGTGCCACCGGAGTCGACAGGGGGTCCTACGAGCAGTACTTC. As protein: CATGVDRGSYEQYF.

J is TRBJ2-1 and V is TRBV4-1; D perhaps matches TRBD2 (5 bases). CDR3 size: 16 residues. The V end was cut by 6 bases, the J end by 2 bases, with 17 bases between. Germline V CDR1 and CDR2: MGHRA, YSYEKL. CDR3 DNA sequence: TGCGCCAGCAGTGAGCCGGGGAGAATTACCTACAATGAGCAGTTCTTC. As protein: CASSEPGRITYNEQFF.

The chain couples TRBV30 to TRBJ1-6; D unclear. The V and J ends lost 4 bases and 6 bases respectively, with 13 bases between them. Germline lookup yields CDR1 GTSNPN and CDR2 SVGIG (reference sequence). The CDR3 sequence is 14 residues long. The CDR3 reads CAWTSGLANSPLHF. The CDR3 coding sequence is TGTGCCTGGACCTCCGGATTAGCTAATTCACCCCTCCACTTT.

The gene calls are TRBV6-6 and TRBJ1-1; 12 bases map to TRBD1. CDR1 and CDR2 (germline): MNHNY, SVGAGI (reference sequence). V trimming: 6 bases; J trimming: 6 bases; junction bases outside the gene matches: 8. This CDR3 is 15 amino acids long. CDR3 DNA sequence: TGTGCCAGCAGATTCCCGGGACAGGGGGCACCTGAAGCTTTCTTT. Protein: CASRFPGQGAPEAFF.

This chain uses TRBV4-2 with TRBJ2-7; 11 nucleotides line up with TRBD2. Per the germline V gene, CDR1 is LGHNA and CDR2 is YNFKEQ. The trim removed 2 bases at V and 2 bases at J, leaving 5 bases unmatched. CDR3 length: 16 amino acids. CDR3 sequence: CASSQPLAGEPYEQYF. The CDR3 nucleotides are TGTGCCAGCAGCCAACCACTAGCGGGAGAACCCTACGAGCAGTACTTC.

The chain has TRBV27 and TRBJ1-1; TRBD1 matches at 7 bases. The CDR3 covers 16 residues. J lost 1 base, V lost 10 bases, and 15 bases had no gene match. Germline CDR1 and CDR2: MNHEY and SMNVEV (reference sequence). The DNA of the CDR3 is TGTGCCACCTCTAGAATTACAGGGGCTGGGAACACTGAAGCTTTCTTT. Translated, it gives CATSRITGAGNTEAFF.

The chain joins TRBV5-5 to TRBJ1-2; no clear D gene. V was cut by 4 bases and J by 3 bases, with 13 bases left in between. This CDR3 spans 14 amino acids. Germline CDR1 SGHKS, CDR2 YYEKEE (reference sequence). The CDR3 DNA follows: TGTGCCAGCAGCCCGGGCGTGGGTTACTATGGCTACACCTTC. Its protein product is CASSPGVGYYGYTF.

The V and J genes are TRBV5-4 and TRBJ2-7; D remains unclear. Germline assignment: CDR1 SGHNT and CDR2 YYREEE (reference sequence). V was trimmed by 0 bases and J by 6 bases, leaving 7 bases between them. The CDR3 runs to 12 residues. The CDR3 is CASSLANREQYF. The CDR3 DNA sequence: TGTGCCAGCAGCTTGGCCAATCGCGAGCAGTACTTC.

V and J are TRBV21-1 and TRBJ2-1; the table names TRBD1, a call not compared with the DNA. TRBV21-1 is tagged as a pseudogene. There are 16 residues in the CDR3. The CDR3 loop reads CASSKVAPGFNNEQFF. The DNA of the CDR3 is TGTGCCAGCAGCAAAGTGGCCCCAGGATTTAACAATGAGCAGTTCTTC.

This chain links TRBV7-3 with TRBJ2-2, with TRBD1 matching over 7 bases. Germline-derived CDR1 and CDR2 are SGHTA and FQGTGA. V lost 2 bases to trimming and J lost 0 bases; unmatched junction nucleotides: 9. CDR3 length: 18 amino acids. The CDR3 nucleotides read TGTGCCAGCAGCTTATTTTTTCGGCAGGGGGCGAACACCGGGGAGCTGTTTTTT. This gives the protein CASSLFFRQGANTGELFF.

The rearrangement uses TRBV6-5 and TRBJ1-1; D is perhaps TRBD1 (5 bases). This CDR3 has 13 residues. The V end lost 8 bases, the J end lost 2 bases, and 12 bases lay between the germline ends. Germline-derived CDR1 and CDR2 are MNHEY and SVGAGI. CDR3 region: CASARDGNTEAFF. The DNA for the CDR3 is TGTGCCAGCGCAAGGGACGGTAACACTGAAGCTTTCTTT.

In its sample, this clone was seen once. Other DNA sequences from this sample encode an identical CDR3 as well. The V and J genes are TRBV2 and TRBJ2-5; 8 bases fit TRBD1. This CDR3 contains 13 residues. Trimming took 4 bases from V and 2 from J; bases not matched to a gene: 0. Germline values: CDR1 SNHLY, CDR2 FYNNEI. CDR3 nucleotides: TGTGCCAGCAGTGGGACAGGGCAAGAGACCCAGTACTTC. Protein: CASSGTGQETQYF. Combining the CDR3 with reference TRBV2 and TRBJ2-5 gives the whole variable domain EPEVTQTPSHQVTQMGQEVILRCVPISNHLYFYWYRQILGQKVEFLVSFYNNEISEKSEIFDDQFSVERPDGSNFTLKIRSTKLEDSAMYFCASSGTGQETQYFGPGTRLLVL.

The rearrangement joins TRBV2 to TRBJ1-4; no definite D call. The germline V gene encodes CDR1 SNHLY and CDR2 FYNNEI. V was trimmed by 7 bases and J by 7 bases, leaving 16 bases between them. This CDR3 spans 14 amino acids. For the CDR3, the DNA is TGTGCCAGCAAACCTGGGATAGGAGCTGAAAAACTGTTTTTT. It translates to CASKPGIGAEKLFF.

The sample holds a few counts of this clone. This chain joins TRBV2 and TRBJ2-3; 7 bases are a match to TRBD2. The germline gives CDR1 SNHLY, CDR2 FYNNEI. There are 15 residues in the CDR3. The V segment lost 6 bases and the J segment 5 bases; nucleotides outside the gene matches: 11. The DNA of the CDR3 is TGTGCCAGCAGGAAAGGGCTAGCGGAGAGAGATACGCAGTATTTT. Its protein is CASRKGLAERDTQYF.

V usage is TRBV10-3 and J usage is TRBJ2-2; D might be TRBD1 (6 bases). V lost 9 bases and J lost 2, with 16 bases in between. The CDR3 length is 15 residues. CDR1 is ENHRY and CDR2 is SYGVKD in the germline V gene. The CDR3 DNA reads TGTGCCATACAAAGTTCGACAGGCAACACCGGGGAGCTGTTTTTT. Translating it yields CAIQSSTGNTGELFF.

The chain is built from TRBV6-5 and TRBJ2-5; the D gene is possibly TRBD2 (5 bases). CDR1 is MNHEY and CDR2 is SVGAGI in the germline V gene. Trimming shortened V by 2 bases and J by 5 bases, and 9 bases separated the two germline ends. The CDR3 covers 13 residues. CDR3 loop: CASSYPGSETQYF. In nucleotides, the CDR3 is TGTGCCAGCAGTTACCCGGGGTCGGAGACCCAGTACTTC.

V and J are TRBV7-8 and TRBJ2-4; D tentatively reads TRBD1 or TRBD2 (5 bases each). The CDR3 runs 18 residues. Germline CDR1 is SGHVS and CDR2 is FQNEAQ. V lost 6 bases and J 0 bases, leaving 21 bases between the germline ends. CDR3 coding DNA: TGTGCCAGCAGTTTCCGGCGTCTTGGGGGATCAGCCAAAAACATTCAGTACTTC. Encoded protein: CASSFRRLGGSAKNIQYF.